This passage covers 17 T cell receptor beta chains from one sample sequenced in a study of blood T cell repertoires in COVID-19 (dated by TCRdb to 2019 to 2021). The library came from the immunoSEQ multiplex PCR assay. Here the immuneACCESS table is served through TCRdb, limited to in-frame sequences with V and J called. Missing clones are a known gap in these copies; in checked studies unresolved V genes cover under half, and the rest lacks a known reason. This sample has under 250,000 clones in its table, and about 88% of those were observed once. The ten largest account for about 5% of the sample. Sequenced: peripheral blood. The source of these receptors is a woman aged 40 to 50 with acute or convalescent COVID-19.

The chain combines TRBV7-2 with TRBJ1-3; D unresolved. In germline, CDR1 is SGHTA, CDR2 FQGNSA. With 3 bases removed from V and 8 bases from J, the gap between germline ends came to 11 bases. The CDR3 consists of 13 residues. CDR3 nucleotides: TGTGCCAGCAGCTTTAGCGGTTCGGACACCATATATTTT. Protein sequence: CASSFSGSDTIYF.

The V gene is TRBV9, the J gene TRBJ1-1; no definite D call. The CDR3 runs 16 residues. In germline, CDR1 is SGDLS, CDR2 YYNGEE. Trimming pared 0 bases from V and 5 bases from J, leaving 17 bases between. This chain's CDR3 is CASSVDAYTPGTEAFF. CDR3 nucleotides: TGTGCCAGCAGCGTAGACGCGTACACCCCGGGGACTGAAGCTTTCTTT.

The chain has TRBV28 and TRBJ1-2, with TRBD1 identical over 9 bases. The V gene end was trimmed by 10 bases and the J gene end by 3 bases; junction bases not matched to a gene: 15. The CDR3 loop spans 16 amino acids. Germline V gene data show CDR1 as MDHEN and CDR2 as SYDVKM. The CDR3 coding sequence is TGTGCCACCACGCGCGGTGGGACAGGGCCACACTATGGCTACACCTTC. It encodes CATTRGGTGPHYGYTF.

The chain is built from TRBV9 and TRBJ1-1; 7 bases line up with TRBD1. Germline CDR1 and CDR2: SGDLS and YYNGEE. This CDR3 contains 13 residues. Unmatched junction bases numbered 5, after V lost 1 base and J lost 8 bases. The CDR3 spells CASSVTGDGEAFF. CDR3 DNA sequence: TGTGCCAGCAGCGTAACAGGGGACGGGGAAGCTTTCTTT.

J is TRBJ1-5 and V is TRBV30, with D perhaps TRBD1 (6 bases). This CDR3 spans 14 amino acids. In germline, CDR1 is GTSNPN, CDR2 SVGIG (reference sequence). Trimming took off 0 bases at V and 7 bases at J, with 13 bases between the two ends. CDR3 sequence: CAWSVDSDLQPQHF. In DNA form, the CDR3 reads TGTGCCTGGAGTGTGGACAGCGACTTGCAGCCCCAGCATTTT.

The CDR3: CASSPLSGQETQYF. The CDR3 DNA follows: TGCGCCAGCAGTCCCCTCAGCGGCCAAGAGACCCAGTACTTC. The rearrangement joins TRBV5-1 to TRBJ2-5, with D perhaps matching TRBD2 (5 bases). The CDR3 is made up of 14 amino acids. V lost 5 bases and J 1 base, leaving 12 bases between the germline ends. Per germline, CDR1 SGHRS and CDR2 YFSETQ. Full variable domain (outside the CDR3, taken from reference TRBV5-1 and TRBJ2-5): KAGVTQTPRYLIKTRGQQVTLSCSPISGHRSVSWYQQTPGQGLQFLFEYFSETQRNKGNFPGRFSGRQFSNSRSEMNVSTLELGDSALYLCASSPLSGQETQYFGPGTRLLVL.

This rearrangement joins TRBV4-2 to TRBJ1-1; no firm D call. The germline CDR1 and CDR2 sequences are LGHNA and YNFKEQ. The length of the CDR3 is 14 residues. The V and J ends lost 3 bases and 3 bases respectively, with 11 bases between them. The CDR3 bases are TGTGCCAGCAGCCAGTCCAGGTCTTACACTGAAGCTTTCTTT. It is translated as CASSQSRSYTEAFF.

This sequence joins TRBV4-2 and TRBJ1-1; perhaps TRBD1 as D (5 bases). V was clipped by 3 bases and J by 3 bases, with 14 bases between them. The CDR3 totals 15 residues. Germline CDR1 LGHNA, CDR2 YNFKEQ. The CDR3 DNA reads TGTGCCAGCAGCCACCCCTCCGAAGGGGACACTGAAGCTTTCTTT. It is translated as CASSHPSEGDTEAFF.

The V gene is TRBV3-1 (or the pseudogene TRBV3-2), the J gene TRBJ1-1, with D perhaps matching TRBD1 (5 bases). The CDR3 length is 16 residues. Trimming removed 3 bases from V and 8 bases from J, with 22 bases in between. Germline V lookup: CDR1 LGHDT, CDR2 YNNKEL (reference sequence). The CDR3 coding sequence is TGTGCCAGCAGCCACGATCCGACAGCGCCGAGAAGGGAAGCTTTCTTT. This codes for CASSHDPTAPRREAFF.

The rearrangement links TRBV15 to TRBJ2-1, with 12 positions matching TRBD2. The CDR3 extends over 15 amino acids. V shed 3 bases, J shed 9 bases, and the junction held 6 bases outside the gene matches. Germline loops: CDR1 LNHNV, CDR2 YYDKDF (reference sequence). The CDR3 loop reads CATSRLAGGHSEQFF. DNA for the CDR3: TGTGCCACCAGCAGGCTAGCGGGGGGGCACAGTGAGCAGTTCTTC.

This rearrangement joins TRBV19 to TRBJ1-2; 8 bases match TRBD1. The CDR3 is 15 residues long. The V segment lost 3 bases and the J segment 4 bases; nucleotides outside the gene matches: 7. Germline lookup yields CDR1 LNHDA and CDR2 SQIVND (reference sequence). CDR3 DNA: TGTGCCAGTAGTATTCTCCAGGGGGCTACCTATGGCTACACCTTC. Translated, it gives CASSILQGATYGYTF.

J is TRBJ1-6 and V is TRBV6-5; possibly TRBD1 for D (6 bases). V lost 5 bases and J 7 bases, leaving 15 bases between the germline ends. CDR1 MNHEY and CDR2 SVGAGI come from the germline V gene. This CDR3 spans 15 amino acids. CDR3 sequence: CASSRTQGNNSPLHF. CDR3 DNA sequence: TGTGCCAGCAGTCGGACACAGGGTAACAATTCACCCCTCCACTTT.

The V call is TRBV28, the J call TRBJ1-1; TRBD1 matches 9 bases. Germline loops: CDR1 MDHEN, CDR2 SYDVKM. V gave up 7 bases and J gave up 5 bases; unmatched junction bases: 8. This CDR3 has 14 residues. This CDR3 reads CASTPGTGRTEAFF. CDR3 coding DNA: TGTGCCAGCACACCCGGGACAGGGAGGACTGAAGCTTTCTTT.

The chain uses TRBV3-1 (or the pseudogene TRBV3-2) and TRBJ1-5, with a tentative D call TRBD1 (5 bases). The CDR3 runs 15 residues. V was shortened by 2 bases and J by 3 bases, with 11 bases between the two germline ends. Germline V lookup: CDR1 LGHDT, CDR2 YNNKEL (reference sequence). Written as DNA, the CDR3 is TGTGCCAGCAGCCAAAATCAGGGTAACAATCAGCCCCAGCATTTT. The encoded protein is CASSQNQGNNQPQHF.

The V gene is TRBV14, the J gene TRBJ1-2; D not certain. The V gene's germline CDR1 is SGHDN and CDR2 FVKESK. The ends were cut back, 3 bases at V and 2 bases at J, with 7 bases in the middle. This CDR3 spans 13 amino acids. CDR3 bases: TGTGCCAGCAGCCAGGGCACCAACTATGGCTACACCTTC. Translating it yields CASSQGTNYGYTF.

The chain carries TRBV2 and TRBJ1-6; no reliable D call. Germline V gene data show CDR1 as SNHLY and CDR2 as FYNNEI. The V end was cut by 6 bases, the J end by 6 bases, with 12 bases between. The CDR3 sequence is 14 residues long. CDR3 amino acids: CASRDPYSNSPLHF. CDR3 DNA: TGTGCCAGCAGAGATCCTTACAGTAATTCACCCCTCCACTTT.

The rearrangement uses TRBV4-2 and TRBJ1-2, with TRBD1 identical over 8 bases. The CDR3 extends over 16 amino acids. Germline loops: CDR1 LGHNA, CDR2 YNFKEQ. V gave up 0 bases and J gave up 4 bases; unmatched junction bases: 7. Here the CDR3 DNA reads TGTGCCAGCAGCCAAGATCCGACAGGGGTTTCCTATGGCTACACCTTC. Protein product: CASSQDPTGVSYGYTF.